Each of the 20 T cell receptor beta chains below was sequenced from the same sample in a study of human T cells and chemical hapten exposure. TCRdb passed the RACE reads through MiXCR, listing each CDR3 protein once. The table records nearly 55,000 distinct CDR3 sequences, around 9.4% of them present only once. Documented time point: patch test 2, 6 weeks after DPC sensitization. Treatment reported: therapeutic diphenylcyclopropenone sensitization with weekly scalp DPC. The specimen was whole blood, collected in connection with sensitization to the hapten diphenylcyclopropenone (DPC). These receptors all stem from a woman aged 45-60 years with alopecia areata. Some clones in this sample may be carry-over from other donors' samples.

This clonotype was seen a few times. The rearrangement uses TRBV6-2 or TRBV6-3 and TRBJ2-7, with D perhaps TRBD1 or TRBD2 (5 bases each). The CDR3 runs to 15 residues. Trimming took off 4 bases at V and 4 bases at J, with 17 bases between the two ends. The germline V gene has CDR1 MNHEY and CDR2 SVGEGT. This CDR3 is CASSSPSTGHYEQYF. The CDR3 region has the DNA TGTGCCAGCAGTTCACCCTCAACGGGGCATTACGAGCAGTACTTC.

At least ten counts were recorded for this clonotype. This chain joins TRBV6-2 or TRBV6-3 and TRBJ2-7; 10 nucleotides match TRBD2. Germline assignment: CDR1 MNHEY and CDR2 SVGEGT. The trim removed 5 bases at V and 0 bases at J, leaving 10 bases unmatched. CDR3 length equals 17 residues. The CDR3 is CASSGSGLAYVSYEQYF. The CDR3 nucleotides read TGTGCCAGCAGTGGCTCGGGACTAGCGTATGTCTCCTACGAGCAGTACTTC.

The gene calls are TRBV10-2 and TRBJ1-1, with TRBD1 matching over 7 bases. The CDR3 covers 18 residues. Germline CDR1 reads WSHSY; CDR2 reads SAAADI. Trimming removed 4 bases from V and 2 bases from J; junction bases left unmatched: 16. CDR3 in DNA: TGCGCCAGCAGTGGACTGGGACAGAGAGTGATCGGAAACACTGAAGCTTTCTTT. Protein: CASSGLGQRVIGNTEAFF.

In this sample, this clonotype turned up many times. CDR3 nucleotide sequence: TGTGCCAGCAGCTTAGGGGATTCGGAGGGACCCTACAATGAGCAGTTCTTC. Amino acid sequence: CASSLGDSEGPYNEQFF. The J gene is TRBJ2-1, the V gene TRBV7-9; maybe TRBD2 (6 bases). The CDR3 has 17 amino acids. The V end lost 1 base, the J end lost 2 bases, and 15 bases lay between the germline ends. Germline V gives CDR1 SEHNR, CDR2 FQNEAQ (reference sequence). Drawing the rest from reference TRBV7-9 and TRBJ2-1, the complete variable domain is DTGVSQNPRHKITKRGQNVTFRCDPISEHNRLYWYRQTLGQGPEFLTYFQNEAQLEKSRLLSDRFSAERPKGSFSTLEIQRTEQGDSAMYLCASSLGDSEGPYNEQFFGPGTRLTVL.

This clonotype was recorded a few times. The chain has TRBV3-1 and TRBJ1-4, with D hard to call. V lost 7 bases and J 5 bases, leaving 8 bases between the germline ends. The germline V gene encodes CDR1 LGHDT and CDR2 YNNKEL (reference sequence). This CDR3 is built from 12 residues. CDR3 sequence: CASNDWNEKLFF. The CDR3 coding sequence is TGTGCCAGCAACGACTGGAATGAAAAACTGTTTTTT.

This clonotype was seen only a few times. The gene calls are TRBV29-1 and TRBJ1-5; D gene unclear. The germline V gene has CDR1 SQVTM and CDR2 ANQGSEA. CDR3 size: 13 residues. V dropped 6 bases and J dropped 2 bases, with 11 bases sitting between them. Here the CDR3 reads CSVLEAGNQPQHF. CDR3 coding DNA: TGCAGCGTCCTGGAGGCGGGCAATCAGCCCCAGCATTTT.

This clonotype was counted at least ten times. Here the CDR3 DNA reads TGTGCCAGCATTCAGGGACAGGGGTTGGATCAGCCCCAGCATTTT. It encodes CASIQGQGLDQPQHF. V is TRBV2 and J is TRBJ1-5; 10 bases agree with TRBD1. The germline V gene has CDR1 SNHLY and CDR2 FYNNEI. V gave up 7 bases and J gave up 5 bases; unmatched junction bases: 8. CDR3 length: 15 residues.

This clonotype was found many times. One end of the junction does not line up with germline, which may come from a read error. The chain uses TRBV4-1 and TRBJ1-5; D is unclear. The CDR3 spans 15 residues. Germline CDR1 is MGHRA and CDR2 is YSYEKL. CDR3 in amino acids: CASSQAISSSQPQHF. The DNA for the CDR3 is TGCGCCAGCAGCCAAGCCATCAGTAGCAGTCAGCCCCAGCATTTT.

There are many counts of this clonotype. The chain uses TRBV11-3 and TRBJ2-2; D assignment may be TRBD1 or TRBD2 (5 bases each). V lost 8 bases and J lost 6, with 10 bases in between. The CDR3 covers 12 residues. Germline V lookup: CDR1 SGHNT, CDR2 YENEEA. The CDR3 DNA sequence: TGTGCCAGCGGTAGGGGAGCCGGGGAGCTGTTTTTT. Protein: CASGRGAGELFF.

This clonotype was observed at least ten times. The V and J genes are TRBV27 and TRBJ2-2; D gene unclear. The V end was cut by 2 bases, the J end by 6 bases, with 4 bases between. The CDR3 totals 12 residues. The germline V gene encodes CDR1 MNHEY and CDR2 SMNVEV (reference sequence). CDR3 nucleotides: TGTGCCAGCAGTTTAGGGTCCGGGGAGCTGTTTTTT. It translates to CASSLGSGELFF.

This clonotype was detected only a few times. The gene calls are TRBV28 and TRBJ2-5; 7 bases are a match to TRBD2. Germline CDR1 MDHEN, CDR2 SYDVKM. This CDR3 comprises 13 residues. V was clipped by 6 bases and J by 3 bases; unmatched bases: 4. CDR3 nucleotides: TGTGCCAGCAGCATGGGAGGGAAAGAGACCCAGTACTTC. Amino acids: CASSMGGKETQYF.

With respect to this clonotype: A much larger clone differs from this one at a single base, so this may be a read error. The rearrangement links TRBV7-2 to TRBJ2-3, with D unclear. Trimming shortened V by 3 bases and J by 2 bases, and 12 bases separated the two germline ends. Germline V gives CDR1 SGHTA, CDR2 FQGNSA. CDR3 size: 15 residues. CDR3 protein: CASSFSAGLTDTQYF. CDR3 nucleotides: TGTGCCAGCAGCTTCTCGGCCGGCCTCACAGATACGCAGTATTTT.

This clonotype occurred a few times. The chain recombines TRBV3-2 with TRBJ2-1; the DNA was not used to check the table's D call, TRBD1. TRBV3-2 is assigned pseudogene status. CDR3 length: 13 residues. The CDR3: CASSLRTGAEQFF. CDR3 in DNA: TGTGCCAGCAGCCTCCGGACAGGGGCTGAGCAGTTCTTC.

This clonotype showed up many times. The chain employs TRBV18 and TRBJ1-2, with unresolved D. CDR1 is KGHSH and CDR2 is LQKENI in the germline V gene. CDR3 size: 15 residues. Trimming shortened V by 0 bases and J by 5 bases, and 13 bases separated the two germline ends. The CDR3 sequence: CASSPPLSAGYGYTF. The CDR3 nucleotides are TGTGCCAGCTCACCACCGCTCTCGGCGGGGTATGGCTACACCTTC.

This clonotype was seen a handful of times. The rearrangement joins TRBV7-9 to TRBJ2-1; D possibly corresponds to TRBD2 (6 bases). Trimming took off 0 bases at V and 0 bases at J, with 12 bases between the two ends. The germline V gene has CDR1 SEHNR and CDR2 FQNEAQ (reference sequence). The CDR3 runs to 17 residues. This CDR3 reads CASSLALARDSYNEQFF. The DNA for the CDR3 is TGTGCCAGCAGCTTAGCGCTAGCGCGGGACTCCTACAATGAGCAGTTCTTC.

The sample holds many counts of this clonotype. The chain links TRBV11-2 to TRBJ2-7; 7 bases fit TRBD2. The CDR3 has 15 residues. Germline-derived CDR1 and CDR2 are SGHAT and FQNNGV. Trimming at V came to 0 bases and at J to 2 bases, leaving 4 bases not matched to a gene. The CDR3 reads CASSLDRDYAYEQYF. Written as DNA, the CDR3 is TGTGCCAGCAGCTTAGATAGGGACTACGCCTACGAGCAGTACTTC. Full variable domain (remainder filled in from reference TRBV11-2 and TRBJ2-7): EAGVAQSPRYKIIEKRQSVAFWCNPISGHATLYWYQQILGQGPKLLIQFQNNGVVDDSQLPKDRFSAERLKGVDSTLKIQPAKLEDSAVYLCASSLDRDYAYEQYFGPGTRLTVT.

This clonotype appeared many times. V usage is TRBV21-1 and J usage is TRBJ2-4; the table's TRBD1 call for D was not verified on the DNA. TRBV21-1 corresponds to a pseudogene. The CDR3 contains 12 residues. For the CDR3, the DNA is TGTGCCAGCAGGCGACAGCGTGTCATTCAGTACTTC. This sequence encodes CASRRQRVIQYF.

This clonotype was detected a few times. The J gene is TRBJ2-5, the V gene TRBV6-2 or TRBV6-3, with D perhaps assigned TRBD1 or TRBD2 (5 bases each). This CDR3 has 12 residues. V lost 4 bases and J 5 bases, leaving 8 bases between the germline ends. CDR1 is MNHEY and CDR2 is SVGEGT in the germline V gene. CDR3 region: CASSSWGETQYF. DNA for the CDR3: TGTGCCAGCAGTTCCTGGGGGGAGACCCAGTACTTC.

In its sample, this clonotype was seen a few times. The rearrangement uses TRBV3-1 and TRBJ2-1; weak D call: TRBD2 (5 bases). Germline CDR1 is LGHDT and CDR2 is YNNKEL (reference sequence). V was cut by 2 bases and J by 6 bases, with 5 bases left in between. The CDR3 extends over 12 amino acids. The CDR3 reads CASSQRGNEQFF. CDR3 bases: TGTGCCAGCAGCCAACGGGGCAATGAGCAGTTCTTC.

The chain recombines TRBV12-3 or TRBV12-4 with TRBJ2-4; no definite D call. The V gene lost 2 bases and the J gene lost 7 bases, with 3 bases spanning the gap. This CDR3 region has 11 residues. CDR3 region: CASSLWNIQYF. CDR3 coding DNA: TGTGCCAGCAGTTTATGGAACATTCAGTACTTC.